This TCR beta chain derives from a study of shared clonotypes between healthy human individuals. Overall study results and limits: Four donors shared about 5% of their naive CD4 clonotypes. Sequencing depth was predicted to influence how clonotypes are shared among donors.

Germline V gene data show CDR1 as MNHNY and CDR2 as SVGAGI (reference sequence). This CDR3 is built from 15 residues. The V end was cut by 0 bases, the J end by 0 bases, with 8 bases between. A CD45RA+ naive subset and a CD45RA-negative memory subset were split from CD4+ cells. A deep-level run was used for the assay. Clones were sequenced by immunoSEQ multiplex PCR, and TCRdb holds only the in-frame ones, with some missing. The table shows about 2.3 million clones, with around 90% occurring only once. Comments on this clone: Antigen unknown.

The rearrangement links TRBV6-6 to TRBJ1-2; D remains ambiguous. The sequenced material came from naive CD4+ T cells from PBMCs. The subset was: CD45RA+ positively selected. The sequence derives from a man younger than 30 in good health. Some clones in this sample may be carry-over from other donors' samples. The CDR3 DNA sequence: TGTGCCAGCAGTTACTCGAATCCGGCTAACTATGGCTACACCTTC. Amino acid sequence: CASSYSNPANYGYTF.